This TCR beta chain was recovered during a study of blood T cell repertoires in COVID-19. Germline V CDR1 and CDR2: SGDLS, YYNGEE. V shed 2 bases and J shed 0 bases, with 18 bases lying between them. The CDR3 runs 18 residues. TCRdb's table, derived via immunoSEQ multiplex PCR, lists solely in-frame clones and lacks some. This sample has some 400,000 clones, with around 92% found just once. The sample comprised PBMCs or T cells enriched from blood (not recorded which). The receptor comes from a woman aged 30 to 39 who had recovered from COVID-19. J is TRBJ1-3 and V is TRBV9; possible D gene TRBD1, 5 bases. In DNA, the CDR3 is TGTGCCAGCAGCGTGGGGCCGGCAGCTCCAGGCTCTGGAAACACCATATATTTT. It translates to CASSVGPAAPGSGNTIYF.